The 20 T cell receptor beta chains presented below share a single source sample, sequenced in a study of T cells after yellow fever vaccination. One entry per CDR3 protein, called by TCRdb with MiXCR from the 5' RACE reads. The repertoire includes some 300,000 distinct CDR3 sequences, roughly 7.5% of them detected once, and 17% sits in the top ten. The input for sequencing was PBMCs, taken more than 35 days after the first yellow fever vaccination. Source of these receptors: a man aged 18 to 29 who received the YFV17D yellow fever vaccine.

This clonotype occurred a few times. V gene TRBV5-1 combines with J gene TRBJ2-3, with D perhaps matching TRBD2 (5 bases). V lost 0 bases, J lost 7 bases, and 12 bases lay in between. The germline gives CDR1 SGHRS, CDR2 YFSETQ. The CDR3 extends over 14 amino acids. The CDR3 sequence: CASSLVSGSHTQYF. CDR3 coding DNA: TGCGCCAGCAGCTTGGTATCGGGGTCTCATACGCAGTATTTT.

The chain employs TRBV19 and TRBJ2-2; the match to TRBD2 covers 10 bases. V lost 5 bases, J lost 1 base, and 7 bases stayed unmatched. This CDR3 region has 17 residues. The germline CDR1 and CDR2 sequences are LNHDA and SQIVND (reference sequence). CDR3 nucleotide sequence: TGTGCCAGTAGTCCGTTCTCTAGCGGGAGGAACACCGGGGAGCTGTTTTTT. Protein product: CASSPFSSGRNTGELFF.

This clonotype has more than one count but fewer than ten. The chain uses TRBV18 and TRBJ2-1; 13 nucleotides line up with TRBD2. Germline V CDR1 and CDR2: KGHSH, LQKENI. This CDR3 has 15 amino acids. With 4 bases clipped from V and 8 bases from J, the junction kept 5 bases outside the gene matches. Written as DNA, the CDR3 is TGTGCCAGCTCACAACTAGCGGGGGGGCCGCATGAGCAGTTCTTC. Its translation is CASSQLAGGPHEQFF.

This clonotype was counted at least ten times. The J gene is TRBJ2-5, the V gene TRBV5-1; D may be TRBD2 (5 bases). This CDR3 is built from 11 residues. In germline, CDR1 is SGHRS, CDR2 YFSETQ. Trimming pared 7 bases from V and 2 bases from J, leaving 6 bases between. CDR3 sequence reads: CASRDQETQYF. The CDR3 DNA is TGCGCCAGCCGGGATCAAGAGACCCAGTACTTC.

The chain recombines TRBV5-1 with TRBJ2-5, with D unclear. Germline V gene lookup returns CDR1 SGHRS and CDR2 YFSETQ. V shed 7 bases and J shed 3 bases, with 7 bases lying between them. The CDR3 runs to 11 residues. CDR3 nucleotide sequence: TGCGCCAGCGGGCAGGAAGAGACCCAGTACTTC. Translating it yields CASGQEETQYF.

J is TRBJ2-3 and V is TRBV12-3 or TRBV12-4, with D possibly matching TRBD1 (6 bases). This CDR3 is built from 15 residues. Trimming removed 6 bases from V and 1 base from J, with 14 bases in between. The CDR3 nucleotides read TGTGCCAGCAGACTCCGGGACACACGCACAGATACGCAGTATTTT. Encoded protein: CASRLRDTRTDTQYF.

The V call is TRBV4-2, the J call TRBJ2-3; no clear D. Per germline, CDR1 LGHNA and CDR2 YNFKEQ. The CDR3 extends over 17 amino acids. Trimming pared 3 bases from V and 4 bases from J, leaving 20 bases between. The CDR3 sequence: CASSQLIAGKGPDTQYF. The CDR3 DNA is TGTGCCAGCAGCCAGTTGATAGCCGGTAAGGGCCCAGATACGCAGTATTTT.

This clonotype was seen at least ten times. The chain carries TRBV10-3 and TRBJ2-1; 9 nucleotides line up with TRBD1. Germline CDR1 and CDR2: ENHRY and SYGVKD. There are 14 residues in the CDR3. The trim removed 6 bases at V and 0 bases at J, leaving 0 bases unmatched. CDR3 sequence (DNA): TGTGCCATCAGGGGACAGGGCTCCTACAATGAGCAGTTCTTC. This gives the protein CAIRGQGSYNEQFF.

As DNA, the CDR3 is TGTGCCAGCCGCCCCGGGACAGGGCCCTATAATTCACCCCTCCACTTT. This encodes CASRPGTGPYNSPLHF. The genes are TRBV18 and TRBJ1-6; 9 bases line up with TRBD1. This CDR3 is 16 amino acids long. Germline values: CDR1 KGHSH, CDR2 LQKENI. V was clipped by 8 bases and J by 2 bases; unmatched bases: 7.

The CDR3 is CASSQFPGLPIGEQFF. The CDR3 DNA reads as TGTGCCAGCAGCCAATTTCCGGGACTCCCGATCGGTGAGCAGTTCTTC. This chain connects TRBV7-2 to TRBJ2-1; a weak D match, TRBD2 (6 bases). The CDR3 consists of 16 residues. V was cut by 5 bases and J by 9 bases, with 23 bases left in between. Germline V gene sequence: CDR1 SGHTA, CDR2 FQGNSA.

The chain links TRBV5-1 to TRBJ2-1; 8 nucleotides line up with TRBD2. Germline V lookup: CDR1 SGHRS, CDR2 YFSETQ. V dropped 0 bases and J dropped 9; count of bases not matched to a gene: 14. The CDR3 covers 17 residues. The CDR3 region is CASSLGFGTGGPGEQFF. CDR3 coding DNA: TGCGCCAGCAGCTTGGGATTTGGAACGGGGGGGCCGGGTGAGCAGTTCTTC.

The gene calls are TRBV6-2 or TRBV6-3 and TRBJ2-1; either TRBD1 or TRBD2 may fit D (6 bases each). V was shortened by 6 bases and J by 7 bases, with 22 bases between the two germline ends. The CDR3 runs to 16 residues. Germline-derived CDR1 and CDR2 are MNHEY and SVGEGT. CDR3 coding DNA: TGTGCCAGCAGCCCCTACCTGAGCGGAGGGGGGAATGAGCAGTTCTTC. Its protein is CASSPYLSGGGNEQFF.

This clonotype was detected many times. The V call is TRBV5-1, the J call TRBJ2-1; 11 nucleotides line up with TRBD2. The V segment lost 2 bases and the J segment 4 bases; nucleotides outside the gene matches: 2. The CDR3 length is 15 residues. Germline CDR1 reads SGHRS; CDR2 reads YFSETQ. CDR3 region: CASSFTSGGYNEQFF. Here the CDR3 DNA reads TGCGCCAGCAGCTTCACTAGCGGGGGTTACAATGAGCAGTTCTTC.

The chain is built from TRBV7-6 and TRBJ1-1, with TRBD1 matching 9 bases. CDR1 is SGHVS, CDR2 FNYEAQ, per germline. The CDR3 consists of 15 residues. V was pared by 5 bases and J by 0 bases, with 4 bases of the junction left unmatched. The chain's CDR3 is CASSTYRGLNTEAFF. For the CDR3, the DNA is TGTGCCAGCAGCACCTACAGGGGGCTGAACACTGAAGCTTTCTTT.

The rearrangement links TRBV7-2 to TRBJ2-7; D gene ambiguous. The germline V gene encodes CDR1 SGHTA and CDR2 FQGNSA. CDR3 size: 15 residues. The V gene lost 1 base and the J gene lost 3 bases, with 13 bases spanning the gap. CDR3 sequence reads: CASSLGPGSFYEQYF. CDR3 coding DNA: TGTGCCAGCAGCTTAGGCCCCGGGTCCTTCTACGAGCAGTACTTC.

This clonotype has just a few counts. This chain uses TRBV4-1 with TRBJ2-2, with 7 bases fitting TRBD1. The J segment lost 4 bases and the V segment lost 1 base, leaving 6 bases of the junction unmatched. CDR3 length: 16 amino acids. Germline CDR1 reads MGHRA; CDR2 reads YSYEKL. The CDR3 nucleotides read TGCGCCAGCAGCCAAGTGGGGACAGTTGCCACCGGGGAGCTGTTTTTT. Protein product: CASSQVGTVATGELFF.

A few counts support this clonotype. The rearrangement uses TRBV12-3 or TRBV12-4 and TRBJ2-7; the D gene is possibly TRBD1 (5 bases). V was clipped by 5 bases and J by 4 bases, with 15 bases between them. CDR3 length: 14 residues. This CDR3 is CASSQGPVGYEQYF. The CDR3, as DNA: TGTGCCAGCAGTCAGGGCCCGGTGGGGTACGAGCAGTACTTC.

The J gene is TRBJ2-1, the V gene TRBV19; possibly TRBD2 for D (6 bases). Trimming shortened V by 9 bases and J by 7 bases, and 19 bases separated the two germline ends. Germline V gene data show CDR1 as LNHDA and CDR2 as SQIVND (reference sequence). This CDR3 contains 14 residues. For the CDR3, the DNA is TGTGCCAGCGCGAGGGACTTCGGTAAGAATGAGCAGTTCTTC. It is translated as CASARDFGKNEQFF. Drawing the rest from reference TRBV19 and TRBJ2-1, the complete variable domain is DGGITQSPKYLFRKEGQNVTLSCEQNLNHDAMYWYRQDPGQGLRLIYYSQIVNDFQKGDIAEGYSVSREKKESFPLTVTSAQKNPTAFYLCASARDFGKNEQFFGPGTRLTVL.

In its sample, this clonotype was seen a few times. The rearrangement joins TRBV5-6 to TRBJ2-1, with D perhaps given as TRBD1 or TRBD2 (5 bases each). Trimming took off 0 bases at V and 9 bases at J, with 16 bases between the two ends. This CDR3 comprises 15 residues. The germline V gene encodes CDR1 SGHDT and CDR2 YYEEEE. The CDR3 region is CASSLDGRKDIEQFF. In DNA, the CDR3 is TGTGCCAGCAGCTTGGATGGGAGAAAGGACATTGAGCAGTTCTTC.

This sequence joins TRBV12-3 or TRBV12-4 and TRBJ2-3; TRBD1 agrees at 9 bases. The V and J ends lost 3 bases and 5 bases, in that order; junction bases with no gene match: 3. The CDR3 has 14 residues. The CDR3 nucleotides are TGTGCCAGCAGTTTCACAGGGGGCGTAGATACGCAGTATTTT. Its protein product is CASSFTGGVDTQYF.